This is a list of T cell receptor beta chains from one sample in a study of T cells expressing NK-cell markers. TCRdb reprocessed the 5' RACE reads; each CDR3 protein has one entry and no DNA is given. Its listing shows under 200,000 distinct CDR3 sequences. The specimen was blood T cells: a sorted CD56 or NKG2C T cell subset, CD4+ or CD8+ T cells, or bulk PBMC T cells (not recorded which). These receptors were collected from a woman aged 18-70 years in good health. Both conserved end residues are part of each CDR3.

CDR3: CASSQELAYNEQFF
V: TRBV3-1
J: TRBJ2-1

CDR3: CASSVGQGSYNEQFF
V: TRBV9
J: TRBJ2-1

CDR3: CSCALGHSGEQYF
V: TRBV29-1
J: TRBJ2-7

CDR3: CSVDGQYNEQFF
V: TRBV29-1
J: TRBJ2-1

CDR3: CATSRDRWNNEQFF
V: TRBV15
J: TRBJ2-1

CDR3: CASSVGGNWANVLTF
V: TRBV9
J: TRBJ2-6

CDR3: CSVGQARDQPQHF
V: TRBV29-1
J: TRBJ1-5

CDR3: CASSYVSTEAFF
V: TRBV12-3/TRBV12-4
J: TRBJ1-1

CDR3: CASSISGGSSYEQYF
V: TRBV7-2
J: TRBJ2-7

CDR3: CAWRRGSARNSPLHF
V: TRBV30
J: TRBJ1-6

CDR3: CASSSFVSPAGMGNEQFF
V: TRBV11-1
J: TRBJ2-1

CDR3: CASSPRGSTNEKLFF
V: TRBV18
J: TRBJ1-4

CDR3: CASSPPGNPYGYTF
V: TRBV12-3/TRBV12-4
J: TRBJ1-2

CDR3: CASSLEGQTGLSGNTIYF
V: TRBV5-1
J: TRBJ1-3

CDR3: CASSFIGVAEYNEQFF
V: TRBV28
J: TRBJ2-1

CDR3: CASSADRYLYGYTF
V: TRBV19
J: TRBJ1-2

CDR3: CASSLAGLGEQYF
V: TRBV5-6
J: TRBJ2-7

CDR3: CASSFAGGDAGELFF
V: TRBV28
J: TRBJ2-2

CDR3: CASRKKGASSYEQYF
V: TRBV6-1
J: TRBJ2-7

CDR3: CASSVQTARLGVEQFF
V: TRBV9
J: TRBJ2-1

CDR3: CASSGRGTDTQYF
V: TRBV3-1
J: TRBJ2-3

CDR3: CSARDLSGGLDNEQFF
V: TRBV20-1
J: TRBJ2-1

CDR3: CASSQILAHQETQYF
V: TRBV27
J: TRBJ2-5

CDR3: CASSLAGSYEQYF
V: TRBV5-1
J: TRBJ2-7

CDR3: CASSPRAAYEQYF
V: TRBV12-3/TRBV12-4
J: TRBJ2-7

CDR3: CASSLDWAGGGNEQFF
V: TRBV5-1
J: TRBJ2-1

CDR3: CASSLDLNTNSPLHF
V: TRBV11-3
J: TRBJ1-6

CDR3: CASSGGQERSNQPQHF
V: TRBV9
J: TRBJ1-5

CDR3: CASSQVRGGNGYTF
V: TRBV4-1
J: TRBJ1-2

CDR3: CASSIRDREVRTEAFF
V: TRBV19
J: TRBJ1-1

CDR3: CASSLGTSGSETQYF
V: TRBV28
J: TRBJ2-5

CDR3: CASSQDTGNEQFF
V: TRBV3-1
J: TRBJ2-1

CDR3: CASSQVRVYTSSGNTIYF
V: TRBV4-2
J: TRBJ1-3

CDR3: CASSQEGIGNTIYF
V: TRBV4-2
J: TRBJ1-3

CDR3: CATSREPATSGSSYEQYF
V: TRBV15
J: TRBJ2-7

CDR3: CASSNLPSGPSYNEQFF
V: TRBV2
J: TRBJ2-1

CDR3: CASSLQGGANVLTF
V: TRBV7-3
J: TRBJ2-6

CDR3: CASSLFSGGADNEQFF
V: TRBV5-1
J: TRBJ2-1

CDR3: CASSILEQTNQPQHF
V: TRBV19
J: TRBJ1-5

CDR3: CASSQPQGDTQYF
V: TRBV4-1
J: TRBJ2-3

CDR3: CASSLGGARNTIYF
V: TRBV7-2
J: TRBJ1-3

CDR3: CASTRVEFSTDTQYF
V: TRBV7-9
J: TRBJ2-3

CDR3: CASSFGGSYQPQHF
V: TRBV12-3/TRBV12-4
J: TRBJ1-5